This paragraph reports one T cell receptor (beta chain). Its antigen remains unidentified. A sample-barcoded 5' primer and a J-beta primer mix were used in a second PCR of roughly 6 to 12 cycles. Through a template-switch adaptor with 12 random nucleotides, each cDNA molecule received a tag. TCRdb reprocessed the 5' RACE reads via MiXCR and lists one record per CDR3 protein. The repertoire consists of about 1.1 million distinct CDR3 sequences, with under 40% occurring once and the leading ten covering about 12%. V dropped 5 bases and J dropped 5 bases, with 22 bases sitting between them. CDR1 is MNHEY, CDR2 SMNVEV, per germline (reference sequence). The CDR3 consists of 17 residues. This specimen belongs to a study of blood T cells in healthy people across ages. Study-level findings and limits: Getting older went along with TCR beta diversity per million T cells dropping roughly linearly. It was the long-lived donors that had more naive CD4+ cells and higher diversity than aged donors.

This TCR was recovered from a man between 18 and 29 years old in good health. The chain has TRBV27 and TRBJ2-1; D not certain. The sample consisted of blood. CDR3 amino acids: CASSRLGSLFGNNEQFF. CDR3 nucleotides: TGTGCCAGCAGTCGACTCGGTAGTTTATTTGGGAACAATGAGCAGTTCTTC.